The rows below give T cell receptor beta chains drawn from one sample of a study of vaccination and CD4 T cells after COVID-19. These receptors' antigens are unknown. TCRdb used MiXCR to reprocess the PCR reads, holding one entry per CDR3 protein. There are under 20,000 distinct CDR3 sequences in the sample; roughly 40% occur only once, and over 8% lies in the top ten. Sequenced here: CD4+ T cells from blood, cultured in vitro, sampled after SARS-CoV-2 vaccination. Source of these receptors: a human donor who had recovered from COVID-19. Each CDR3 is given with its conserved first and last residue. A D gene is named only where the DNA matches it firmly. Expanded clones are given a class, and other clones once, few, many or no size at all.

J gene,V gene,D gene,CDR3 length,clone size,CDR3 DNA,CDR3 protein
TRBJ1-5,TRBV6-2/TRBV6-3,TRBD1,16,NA,TGTGCCAGCAGTTTCGGGACAGCTAATAGCAATCAGCCCCAGCATTTT,CASSFGTANSNQPQHF
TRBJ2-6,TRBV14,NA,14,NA,TGTGCCAGCAGCCAGGGTTCTGGGGCCAACGTCCTGACTTTC,CASSQGSGANVLTF
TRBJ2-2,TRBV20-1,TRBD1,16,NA,TGCAGTGCCTCACGTGCGGGACAGGGGTTCACCGGGGAGCTGTTTTTT,CSASRAGQGFTGELFF
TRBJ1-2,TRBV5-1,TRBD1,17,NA,TGCGCCAGCAGCCCAGGTGGGACAGTGACAACTAACTATGGCTACACCTTC,CASSPGGTVTTNYGYTF
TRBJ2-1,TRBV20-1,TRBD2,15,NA,TGCAGTGCCCCCCTTCTCCTAGCGGGAATCAATGAGCAGTTCTTC,CSAPLLLAGINEQFF
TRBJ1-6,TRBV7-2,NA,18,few,TGTGCCAGCAGCGAAGTTATACGGGCAACAGGCTATAATTCACCCCTCCACTTT,CASSEVIRATGYNSPLHF
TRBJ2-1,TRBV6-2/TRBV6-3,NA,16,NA,TGTGCCAGCAGTTACCTTCTGGCGGGAACAAGCAATGAGCAGTTCTTC,CASSYLLAGTSNEQFF
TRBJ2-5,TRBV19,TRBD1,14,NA,TGTGCCACCTCAAGACAGGGTGGGAAAGAGACCCAGTACTTC,CATSRQGGKETQYF
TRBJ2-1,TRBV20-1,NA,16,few,TGCAGTGCTAGACCTACTCACCCGGGCTCCTACAATGAGCAGTTCTTC,CSARPTHPGSYNEQFF
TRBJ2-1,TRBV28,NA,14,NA,TGTGCCAGCAGCCGGGCGCAGGGCTACAATGAGCAGTTCTTC,CASSRAQGYNEQFF
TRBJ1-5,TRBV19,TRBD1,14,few,TGTGCCAGCGCCGGGACAGGGGGCGTTCAGCCCCAGCATTTT,CASAGTGGVQPQHF
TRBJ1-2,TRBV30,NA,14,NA,TGTGCCTGGAGTGTATTGGGTCGGAACTATGGCTACACCTTC,CAWSVLGRNYGYTF
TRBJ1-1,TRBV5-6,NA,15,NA,TGTGCCAGCAGCAAAAGCAGGGCGGTGGTTGTTGAAGCTTTCTTT,CASSKSRAVVVEAFF
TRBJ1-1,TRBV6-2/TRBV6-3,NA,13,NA,TGTGCCAGCAGAAATCCGACAGAGCCTGAAGCTTTCTTT,CASRNPTEPEAFF
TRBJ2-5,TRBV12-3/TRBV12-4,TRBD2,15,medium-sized,TGTGCCAGCAGTATGACTAGCGGGAGTGGAAAGACCCAGTACTTC,CASSMTSGSGKTQYF
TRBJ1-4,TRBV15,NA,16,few,TGTGCCACCAGCAGCCCCTCGGCGGCGCCCGGGGGAGAACTGTTTTTT,CATSSPSAAPGGELFF
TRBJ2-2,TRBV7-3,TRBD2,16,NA,TGTGCCAGCAGCTCCGGACTAGCGGGAAGTTTCGGGGAGCTGTTTTTT,CASSSGLAGSFGELFF
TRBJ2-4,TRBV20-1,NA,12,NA,TGCAGCGGGGATGATCAGGGACACATTCAGTACTTC,CSGDDQGHIQYF
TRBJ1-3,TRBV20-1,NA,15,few,TGCAGTGCTAGCACAGGGCAGCACTCTGGAAACACCATATATTTT,CSASTGQHSGNTIYF
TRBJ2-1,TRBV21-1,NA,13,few,TGTGCCAGCAGCGACCGGGACCACAATGAGCAGTTCTTC,CASSDRDHNEQFF
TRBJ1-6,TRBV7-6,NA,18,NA,TGTGCCAGCAGCACAACCACGGGCAGGGGATTTAATAATTCACCCCTCCACTTT,CASSTTTGRGFNNSPLHF
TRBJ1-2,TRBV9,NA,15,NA,TGTGCCAGCAGCGCGCGGGGAGGAATGAACTATGGCTACACCTTC,CASSARGGMNYGYTF
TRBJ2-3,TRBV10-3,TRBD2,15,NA,TGTGCCATCAGATCAGCGGGGGGGAGCACAGATACGCAGTATTTT,CAIRSAGGSTDTQYF
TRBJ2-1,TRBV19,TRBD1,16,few,TGTGCCAGTAGTACCATGGACAGGGGGCCCTACAATGAGCAGTTCTTC,CASSTMDRGPYNEQFF
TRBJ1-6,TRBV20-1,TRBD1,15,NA,TGCAGTGCTAGAGTAACCGGGACAGGGCACTCACCCCTCCACTTT,CSARVTGTGHSPLHF
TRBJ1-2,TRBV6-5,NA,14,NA,TGTGCCAGCAGTTACCAAACAGGGTTGGGGGGCTACACCTTC,CASSYQTGLGGYTF
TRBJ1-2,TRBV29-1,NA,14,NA,TGCAGCGTTGACTACCGACAGGCATTCTATGGCTACACCTTC,CSVDYRQAFYGYTF
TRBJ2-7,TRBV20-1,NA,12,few,TGCAGTGCTATTGTGGGAGGATACGAGCAGTACTTC,CSAIVGGYEQYF
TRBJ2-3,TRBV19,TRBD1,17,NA,TGTGCCAGTAGTATAGCCTCGGGACAGGGGGCGCAAAATACGCAGTATTTT,CASSIASGQGAQNTQYF
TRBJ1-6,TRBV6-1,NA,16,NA,TGTGCCAGCAGTAGAACAGGGATGGGTAATAATTCACCCCTCCACTTT,CASSRTGMGNNSPLHF
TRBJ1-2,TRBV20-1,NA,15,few,TGCAGTGCTAGAGTTCCGCAGGGGAGGGTTTCTGGCTACACCTTC,CSARVPQGRVSGYTF
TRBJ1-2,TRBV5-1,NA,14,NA,TGCGCCAGCAGCTTGAGCGGGGAGGCCTATGGCTACACCTTC,CASSLSGEAYGYTF
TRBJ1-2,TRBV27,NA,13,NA,TGTGCCAGCAGTCCCCGCGGGAAGGGACGCTACACCTTC,CASSPRGKGRYTF
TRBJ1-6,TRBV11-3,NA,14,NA,TGTGCCAGCAGCTTGGTCACCTATAATTCACCCCTCCACTTT,CASSLVTYNSPLHF
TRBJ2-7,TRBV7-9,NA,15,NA,TGTGCCAGCAGCTTATCCCGGGGTAGAGGCTACGAGCAGTACTTC,CASSLSRGRGYEQYF
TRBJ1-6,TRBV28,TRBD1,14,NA,TGTGCCAGCAGCTGGACAGGGTTTAATTCACCCCTCCACTTT,CASSWTGFNSPLHF
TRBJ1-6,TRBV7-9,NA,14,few,TGTGCCAGCAGCCCGGGCGTTGACCTGGGTATTCGTGACTTT,CASSPGVDLGIRDF
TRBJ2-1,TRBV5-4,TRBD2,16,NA,TGTGCCAGCAGCTCCGGGACTAGCGGGACCTACAATGAGCAGTTCTTC,CASSSGTSGTYNEQFF
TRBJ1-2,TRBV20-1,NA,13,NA,TGCAGTGCTATGAAGGTGGAGAACTATGGCTACACCTTC,CSAMKVENYGYTF
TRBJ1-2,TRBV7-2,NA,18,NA,TGTGCCAGCAGCTCCCAAAACGGACGGGGATCAAGGAGATATGGCTACACCTTC,CASSSQNGRGSRRYGYTF
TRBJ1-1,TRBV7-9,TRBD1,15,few,TGTGCCAGCAGCTTCGGGACAGGGGGCATCGCTGAAGCTTTCTTT,CASSFGTGGIAEAFF
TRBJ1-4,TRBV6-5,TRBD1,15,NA,TGTGCCAGCAGTTATAAACAGGGGGGTAATGAAAAACTGTTTTTT,CASSYKQGGNEKLFF
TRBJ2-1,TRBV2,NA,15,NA,TGTGCCAGCAGTGTAATGCGCTCCTCCTGGGATGAGCAGTTCTTC,CASSVMRSSWDEQFF
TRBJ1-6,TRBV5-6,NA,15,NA,TGTGCCAGCAGCCTCCATCGTATTTCAAATTCACCCCTCCACTTT,CASSLHRISNSPLHF
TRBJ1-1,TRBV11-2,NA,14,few,TGTGCCAGCAGCGAAAACAGGGTATCTGGTGAAGCTTTCTTT,CASSENRVSGEAFF
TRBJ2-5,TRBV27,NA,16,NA,TGTGCCAGCAGTTTAACGAGGGGGGGGGCCCAAGAGACCCAGTACTTC,CASSLTRGGAQETQYF
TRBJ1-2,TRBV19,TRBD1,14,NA,TGTGCCAGTACCATCGGGACAGCGAACTATGGCTACACCTTC,CASTIGTANYGYTF
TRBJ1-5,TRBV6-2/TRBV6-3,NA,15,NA,TGTGCCAGCAGTATCCCCGGGGGCGTAAATCAGCCCCAGCATTTT,CASSIPGGVNQPQHF
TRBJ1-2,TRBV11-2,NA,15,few,TGTGCCAGCAGCTTAAGGTCGGGGGTAACGCATGGCTACACCTTC,CASSLRSGVTHGYTF
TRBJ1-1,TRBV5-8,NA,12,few,TGTGCCAGCAGCTTGCGTGGCGGAGAAGCTTTCTTT,CASSLRGGEAFF
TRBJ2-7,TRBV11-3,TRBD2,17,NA,TGTGCCAGCAGCTCGGGACTAGCGGGGGGACTTACGCTGGAGCAGTACTTC,CASSSGLAGGLTLEQYF
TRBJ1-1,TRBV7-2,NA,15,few,TGTGCCAGCAGCCAGAATATCGGGGTGAACACTGAAGCTTTCTTT,CASSQNIGVNTEAFF
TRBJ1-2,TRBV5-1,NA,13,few,TGCGCCAGCAGCCAAGGGGGGAACTATGGCTACACCTTC,CASSQGGNYGYTF
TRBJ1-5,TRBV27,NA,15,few,TGTGCCAGCAGGTGGACTGGGAATAGCAATCAGCCCCAGCATTTT,CASRWTGNSNQPQHF
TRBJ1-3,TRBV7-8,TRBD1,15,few,TGTGCCAGCAGCCGGGACAGGGGTTCGGGAAACACCATATATTTT,CASSRDRGSGNTIYF
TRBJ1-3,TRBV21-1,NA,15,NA,TGTGCCAGCAGGATCAGGGGAATAATTGGAAACACCATATATTTT,CASRIRGIIGNTIYF
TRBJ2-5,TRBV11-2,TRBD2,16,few,TGTGCCAGCAGCTCTCGACTAGCGGGGAGCCAAGAGACCCAGTACTTC,CASSSRLAGSQETQYF
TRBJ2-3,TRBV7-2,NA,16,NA,TGTGCCAGCAGCTTGCAGGGGGGGGGCCTTACAGATACGCAGTATTTT,CASSLQGGGLTDTQYF
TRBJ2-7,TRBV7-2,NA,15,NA,TGTGCCAGCAGCCGCGACCCGGGACTGCTCTACGAGCAGTACTTC,CASSRDPGLLYEQYF